The 28 T cell receptor beta chains in this list originate from one sample, sequenced in a study of T-cell reconstitution after alpha-beta-depleted transplantation in children. Unique molecular identifiers featured in how the TCRbeta library was prepared. TCRdb called the PCR reads again in MiXCR, with one record for every CDR3 protein. Counted here are 480,000 or so distinct CDR3 sequences, roughly 10% occurring once; the ten biggest clones make up approximately 2%. Sample: PBMCs, taken before TCRalphabeta/CD19-depleted stem cell transplant. The origin of the receptors is a child aged 2-15 years with inherited bone marrow failure, due to receive a stem cell transplant.

The chain recombines TRBV4-1 with TRBJ2-2; 9 bases map to TRBD1. The CDR3 totals 16 residues. V trimming: 1 base; J trimming: 6 bases; junction bases outside the gene matches: 6. Germline loops: CDR1 MGHRA, CDR2 YSYEKL. CDR3 sequence: CASSQVWTGASGELFF. The DNA of the CDR3 is TGCGCCAGCAGCCAAGTCTGGACAGGGGCCTCCGGGGAGCTGTTTTTT.

This clonotype was detected many times. The V gene is TRBV4-1, the J gene TRBJ2-5; 7 positions match TRBD2. Unmatched junction bases numbered 23, after V lost 3 bases and J lost 1 base. Germline V gene sequence: CDR1 MGHRA, CDR2 YSYEKL. The CDR3 length is 21 residues. CDR3 bases: TGCGCCAGCAGCCAGAAGAACCTAGCGGCACGAGCTACCTGGGGCCAAGAGACCCAGTACTTC. Amino acid sequence: CASSQKNLAARATWGQETQYF.

Many counts were recorded for this clonotype. The chain has TRBV28 and TRBJ2-5; 8 bases fit TRBD1. The V segment lost 7 bases and the J segment 5 bases; nucleotides outside the gene matches: 9. The CDR3 spans 14 residues. CDR1 and CDR2 (germline): MDHEN, SYDVKM. The CDR3 DNA reads TGTGCCAGCAAAACGATACAGGGGGTGGAGACCCAGTACTTC. It is translated as CASKTIQGVETQYF.

This clonotype showed up just a few times. The gene calls are TRBV5-1 and TRBJ2-3; D may be TRBD1 (6 bases). Trimming shortened V by 7 bases and J by 1 base, and 13 bases separated the two germline ends. The CDR3 is made up of 14 amino acids. Germline V gene lookup returns CDR1 SGHRS and CDR2 YFSETQ. The CDR3 loop reads CASATGHRTDTQYF. The CDR3 bases are TGCGCCAGCGCTACGGGACACCGCACAGATACGCAGTATTTT.

This clonotype appeared many times. This chain uses TRBV2 with TRBJ2-1; D gene ambiguous. CDR1 is SNHLY, CDR2 FYNNEI, per germline. The V end lost 7 bases, the J end lost 8 bases, and 12 bases lay between the germline ends. This CDR3 region has 12 residues. This CDR3 is CASKYRYHEQFF. The CDR3 DNA reads TGTGCCAGCAAGTACAGATACCATGAGCAGTTCTTC.

This clonotype was detected only a few times. The CDR3 here is CAWTDGQGRQPQHF. CDR3 nucleotides: TGTGCCTGGACCGATGGACAGGGCCGGCAGCCCCAGCATTTT. The chain employs TRBV30 and TRBJ1-5, with 8 bases lining up with TRBD1. This CDR3 is built from 14 residues. Germline CDR1 is GTSNPN and CDR2 is SVGIG (reference sequence). V shed 4 bases, J shed 7 bases, and the junction held 9 bases outside the gene matches.

This clonotype was recorded many times. V is TRBV7-9 and J is TRBJ1-3; D gene unclear. This CDR3 contains 13 residues. The V and J ends lost 1 base and 5 bases respectively, with 6 bases between them. The germline gives CDR1 SEHNR, CDR2 FQNEAQ (reference sequence). CDR3 region: CASSLGVRNTIYF. The CDR3, as DNA: TGTGCCAGCAGCTTAGGTGTTAGAAACACCATATATTTT. The full variable domain, rest sourced from reference TRBV7-9 and TRBJ1-3, is DTGVSQNPRHKITKRGQNVTFRCDPISEHNRLYWYRQTLGQGPEFLTYFQNEAQLEKSRLLSDRFSAERPKGSFSTLEIQRTEQGDSAMYLCASSLGVRNTIYFGEGSWLTVV.

The sample holds a few counts of this clonotype. The J gene is TRBJ2-1, the V gene TRBV6-2 or TRBV6-3; 10 bases agree with TRBD2. CDR3 length: 17 residues. With 2 bases clipped from V and 4 bases from J, the junction kept 8 bases outside the gene matches. CDR1 MNHEY and CDR2 SVGEGT come from the germline V gene. CDR3: CASSYVAGGPPYNEQFF. The DNA for the CDR3 is TGTGCCAGCAGTTACGTAGCGGGAGGCCCCCCTTACAATGAGCAGTTCTTC.

This clonotype was counted ten times or more. The rearrangement uses TRBV28 and TRBJ2-5; D unresolved. The CDR3 extends over 15 amino acids. CDR1 is MDHEN and CDR2 is SYDVKM in the germline V gene. V lost 3 bases and J 5 bases, leaving 16 bases between the germline ends. The CDR3 DNA reads as TGTGCCAGCAGTTTTCCGGGCCACGAACAGGAGACCCAGTACTTC. It codes for CASSFPGHEQETQYF. The full variable domain, rest sourced from reference TRBV28 and TRBJ2-5, is DVKVTQSSRYLVKRTGEKVFLECVQDMDHENMFWYRQDPGLGLRLIYFSYDVKMKEKGDIPEGYSVSREKKERFSLILESASTNQTSMYLCASSFPGHEQETQYFGPGTRLLVL.

With regard to this clonotype: This sequence may be a read error, since a much larger clone differs from it by one base. The chain couples TRBV5-1 to TRBJ2-7; TRBD2 agrees at 9 bases. Germline CDR1 SGHRS, CDR2 YFSETQ. This CDR3 contains 14 residues. The CDR3 protein is CASRLGAGGDEQYF. For the CDR3, the DNA is TGCGCCAGCCGCTTGGGAGCGGGAGGCGACGAGCAGTACTTC.

At least ten counts were recorded for this clonotype. The chain uses TRBV12-3 or TRBV12-4 and TRBJ1-1, with D unresolved. The CDR3 contains 13 residues. Trimming removed 3 bases from V and 0 bases from J, with 5 bases in between. CDR3 DNA sequence: TGTGCCAGCAGTTTTCTGTTGAACACTGAAGCTTTCTTT. Its protein product is CASSFLLNTEAFF.

This clonotype was observed at least ten times. The chain has TRBV28 and TRBJ1-2, with D possibly being TRBD1 (5 bases). Trimming took 0 bases from V and 4 from J, leaving 6 bases between them. The germline V gene encodes CDR1 MDHEN and CDR2 SYDVKM. The CDR3 contains 13 residues. DNA for the CDR3: TGTGCCAGCAGTTTATGGGGGGGCTATGGCTACACCTTC. This encodes CASSLWGGYGYTF.

Ten or more counts support this clonotype. The chain has TRBV4-3 and TRBJ2-2; 10 bases fit TRBD2. Germline lookup yields CDR1 LGHNA and CDR2 YSLEER. The CDR3 covers 15 residues. Germline trimming cut 4 bases from V and 3 bases from J; bases unmatched to any gene: 2. CDR3 amino acids: CASSRAGGDTGELFF. The CDR3 DNA follows: TGCGCCAGCAGCCGAGCGGGAGGGGACACCGGGGAGCTGTTTTTT.

Many counts were recorded for this clonotype. One junction end does not reproduce the germline sequence, and a read error may be involved. The chain has TRBV5-1 and TRBJ2-1, with 8 bases lining up with TRBD1. Germline CDR1 reads SGHRS; CDR2 reads YFSETQ. The CDR3 has 16 amino acids. This CDR3 reads CASSLAGTGVYSEQFF. The DNA of the CDR3 is TGCGCCAGCAGCTTGGCGGGGACAGGAGTATACAGTGAGCAGTTCTTC.

This clonotype was observed many times. The V gene is TRBV29-1, the J gene TRBJ2-7, with TRBD1 matching over 7 bases. The germline gives CDR1 SQVTM, CDR2 ANQGSEA. CDR3 size: 12 residues. The V segment lost 7 bases and the J segment 2 bases; nucleotides outside the gene matches: 5. CDR3 nucleotides: TGCAGCGCTCGGACAGGCCCCTACGAGCAGTACTTC. Protein product: CSARTGPYEQYF.

CDR3 DNA sequence: TGCAGTGCTGCCACAACTAGGCCCTTGTTATCCTACAATGAGCAGTTCTTC. Its protein is CSAATTRPLLSYNEQFF. This chain links TRBV20-1 with TRBJ2-1; D possibly corresponds to TRBD2 (5 bases). The germline V and J ends were trimmed by 5 bases and 1 base, with 21 bases remaining between them. Germline V lookup: CDR1 DFQATT, CDR2 SNEGSKA (reference sequence). This CDR3 comprises 17 residues.

DNA for the CDR3: TGTGCCAGCAGCTTAGGTACGGGAAAGTGGCATGAGCAGTTCTTC. This encodes CASSLGTGKWHEQFF. The rearrangement uses TRBV7-9 and TRBJ2-1; the D gene is possibly TRBD2 (5 bases). The CDR3 loop spans 15 amino acids. V dropped 1 base and J dropped 8 bases, with 15 bases sitting between them. In germline, CDR1 is SEHNR, CDR2 FQNEAQ (reference sequence).

In this sample, this clonotype turned up many times. This chain links TRBV27 with TRBJ2-1; a possible D gene is TRBD1 (6 bases). The CDR3 consists of 15 residues. V was clipped by 5 bases and J by 11 bases, with 22 bases between them. The germline V gene encodes CDR1 MNHEY and CDR2 SMNVEV (reference sequence). The CDR3 loop is CASSPGTTPSGQQFF. In DNA form, the CDR3 reads TGTGCCAGCAGTCCCGGGACAACCCCATCCGGACAGCAGTTCTTC.

This rearrangement joins TRBV28 to TRBJ1-2; D gene ambiguous. Trimming removed 3 bases at V and 6 bases at J, with 20 bases between. The CDR3 runs 16 residues. Germline CDR1 is MDHEN and CDR2 is SYDVKM. CDR3 DNA sequence: TGTGCCAGCAGTTTGTCGCTGAACCCCACTACTAATGGCTACACCTTC. Translated, it gives CASSLSLNPTTNGYTF.

This clonotype was seen a handful of times. The rearrangement uses TRBV2 and TRBJ1-6, with D perhaps TRBD1 (6 bases). Trimming pared 7 bases from V and 9 bases from J, leaving 16 bases between. Germline V gives CDR1 SNHLY, CDR2 FYNNEI. This CDR3 comprises 14 residues. CDR3: CASIAGRGGSPLHF. The CDR3 DNA reads TGTGCCAGCATCGCGGGCAGGGGTGGTTCACCCCTCCACTTT. The full variable domain, rest sourced from reference TRBV2 and TRBJ1-6, is EPEVTQTPSHQVTQMGQEVILRCVPISNHLYFYWYRQILGQKVEFLVSFYNNEISEKSEIFDDQFSVERPDGSNFTLKIRSTKLEDSAMYFCASIAGRGGSPLHFGNGTRLTVT.

The sample holds many counts of this clonotype. This rearrangement joins TRBV2 to TRBJ2-5; TRBD1 matches at 7 bases. The CDR3 spans 15 residues. From germline, CDR1 is SNHLY and CDR2 FYNNEI. V lost 4 bases, J lost 7 bases, and 12 bases stayed unmatched. CDR3 protein: CASSGPGGPFGTQYF. The CDR3 DNA reads TGTGCCAGCAGTGGTCCAGGGGGTCCTTTTGGGACCCAGTACTTC.

This clonotype came up a few times. The genes are TRBV29-1 and TRBJ2-7, with a tentative D call TRBD1 (6 bases). The CDR3 extends over 12 amino acids. V lost 5 bases and J 4 bases, leaving 12 bases between the germline ends. Germline values: CDR1 SQVTM, CDR2 ANQGSEA. The CDR3 DNA is TGCAGCGTTACAGGGACCTTGTACGAGCAGTACTTC. Amino acid sequence: CSVTGTLYEQYF.

In its sample, this clonotype was seen many times. Here the CDR3 reads CASSRGGSTGNEQFF. The CDR3 DNA reads TGTGCCAGCAGCCGAGGGGGGTCTACGGGGAATGAGCAGTTCTTC. The V and J genes are TRBV7-9 and TRBJ2-1; either TRBD1 or TRBD2 may supply D (6 bases each). The CDR3 has 15 residues. Germline V lookup: CDR1 SEHNR, CDR2 FQNEAQ (reference sequence). Trimming took off 5 bases at V and 7 bases at J, with 18 bases between the two ends.

A remark on this clonotype: Given a much more abundant clone one base away, this may be a read error. V gene TRBV4-2 combines with J gene TRBJ1-3; 7 bases line up with TRBD1. Germline V CDR1 and CDR2: LGHNA, YNFKEQ. The CDR3 loop spans 15 amino acids. The CDR3 is CASSLPTGVGNTMYF. CDR3 nucleotide sequence: TGTGCCAGCAGCCTACCTACAGGGGTCGGAAACACCATGTATTTT.

This clonotype came up many times. The genes are TRBV25-1 and TRBJ1-2; TRBD1 agrees at 8 bases. The CDR3 length is 15 residues. V gave up 6 bases and J gave up 11 bases; unmatched junction bases: 17. Germline CDR1 MGHDK, CDR2 SYGVNS. The CDR3 DNA follows: TGTGCCAGCAGGGGCTCATCCGGGACAGGTTTTGGGTACACCTTC. Protein: CASRGSSGTGFGYTF.

This clonotype was observed a handful of times. The rearrangement uses TRBV24-1 and TRBJ1-2; no clear D gene. This CDR3 is built from 17 residues. Deletions cut 2 bases from V and 2 bases from J, with 17 bases between. Germline loops: CDR1 KGHDR, CDR2 SFDVKD. CDR3 residues: CATSDSTHTVSNYGYTF. DNA of the CDR3: TGTGCCACCAGTGATTCCACTCACACGGTGTCCAACTATGGCTACACCTTC.

This sequence joins TRBV2 and TRBJ2-2; D call uncertain. The CDR3 has 15 amino acids. Germline CDR1 reads SNHLY; CDR2 reads FYNNEI. The V end was cut by 2 bases, the J end by 4 bases, with 11 bases between. Here the CDR3 reads CASSENYVVTGELFF. The CDR3 DNA reads as TGTGCCAGCAGTGAAAACTATGTGGTCACCGGGGAGCTGTTTTTT.

This clonotype has a count of ten or more. The chain combines TRBV11-2 with TRBJ2-4; 9 bases map to TRBD1. Germline CDR1 reads SGHAT; CDR2 reads FQNNGV. CDR3 length: 19 residues. With 5 bases clipped from V and 0 bases from J, the junction kept 14 bases outside the gene matches. The CDR3 DNA is TGTGCCAGCAGCCCTACCGGGACAGGGACCTTTCTAGCCAAAAACATTCAGTACTTC. The encoded protein is CASSPTGTGTFLAKNIQYF.